This T cell receptor (beta chain) is drawn from a study of immune evolution from preneoplasia to lung adenocarcinoma. Study-level results: Later-stage lesions seemingly showed higher T cell density and diversity than normal lung.

Between about 2014 and 2018, patients underwent resection in Japan or China. About this clone: What it binds is not known.

This table comes from immunoSEQ multiplex PCR, and its TCRdb copy is limited to in-frame clones, with some not included. The table lists about 1,600 clones, around 20% of them singletons. Looked up from germline, CDR1 is SGHVS and CDR2 is FQNEAQ. V was pared by 3 bases and J by 4 bases, with 10 bases between. This CDR3 spans 14 amino acids. The sequence was collected from a person between 45 and 75 years old with lung adenocarcinoma. J is TRBJ2-1 and V is TRBV7-8; TRBD2 might be the D (6 bases). Sample: FFPE invasive lung adenocarcinoma tissue. Here the CDR3 DNA reads TGTGCCAGCAGCTTCGCGACTAGGTACAATGAGCAGTTCTTC. Translating gives CASSFATRYNEQFF.